This entry lists 7 T cell receptor beta chains sequenced from one sample in a study of blood T cells in healthy people across ages. Then a second PCR, running roughly 7 to 11 cycles, was carried out with a sample-barcoded 5' primer and a J-beta primer mix. MiXCR was run by TCRdb on the 5' RACE reads, yielding one entry per CDR3 protein. The sample includes 540,000 or so distinct CDR3 sequences, under 55% of them seen just once. The sequencing sample was made of blood. Source of these receptors: a man older than 75 in good health.

This clonotype was counted at least ten times. This rearrangement joins TRBV3-1 to TRBJ2-5, with D unresolved. V lost 1 base and J lost 4, with 10 bases in between. There are 14 residues in the CDR3. Germline V gives CDR1 LGHDT, CDR2 YNNKEL (reference sequence). The CDR3 loop reads CASSQAVAGETQYF. CDR3 in DNA: TGTGCCAGCAGCCAAGCGGTGGCAGGAGAGACCCAGTACTTC.

This clonotype was seen only a few times. The V gene is TRBV6-6, the J gene TRBJ1-5, with D possibly being TRBD1 (5 bases). The CDR3 loop spans 16 amino acids. The V end was cut by 2 bases, the J end by 4 bases, with 15 bases between. Germline loops: CDR1 MNHNY, CDR2 SVGAGI (reference sequence). The CDR3 bases are TGTGCCAGCAGTTACGCCGGGGCGGGTCCAAATCAGCCCCAGCATTTT. Translation gives CASSYAGAGPNQPQHF.

This sequence joins TRBV20-1 and TRBJ2-7; 13 nucleotides agree with TRBD2. Unmatched junction bases numbered 13, after V lost 3 bases and J lost 2 bases. Germline CDR1 is DFQATT and CDR2 is SNEGSKA (reference sequence). The CDR3 length is 18 residues. CDR3 coding DNA: TGCAGTGCTAGGGGACTAGCGGGAAATGCCCTGGAGGCCTACGAGCAGTACTTC. Amino acid sequence: CSARGLAGNALEAYEQYF.

This clonotype has ten or more counts. This chain joins TRBV20-1 and TRBJ2-5, with D perhaps TRBD1 (5 bases). Germline CDR1 DFQATT, CDR2 SNEGSKA (reference sequence). This CDR3 has 11 amino acids. V was shortened by 6 bases and J by 5 bases, with 10 bases between the two germline ends. The CDR3: CSAKKGETQYF. The DNA for the CDR3 is TGCAGTGCCAAGAAGGGGGAGACCCAGTACTTC.

A note on this clonotype: One junction end disagrees with the germline gene, perhaps due to a read error. The chain joins TRBV7-2 to TRBJ2-3, with 9 nucleotides matching TRBD2. CDR1 and CDR2 (germline): SGHTA, FQGNSA. This CDR3 spans 16 amino acids. The CDR3 DNA is TGTGCCAACAGCTCCAGACTAGCGGTGGGCACAGATACGCAGTATTTT. Amino acid sequence: CANSSRLAVGTDTQYF.

The rearrangement links TRBV28 to TRBJ1-3; D is uncertain. The CDR3 is 12 residues long. V gave up 9 bases and J gave up 0 bases, with 6 bases separating them. Per the germline V gene, CDR1 is MDHEN and CDR2 is SYDVKM. The CDR3 coding sequence is TGTGCCAGTCATAGCTCTGGAAACACCATATATTTT. It specifies CASHSSGNTIYF.

As regards this clonotype: This may stem from a read error, because a much larger clone lies one nucleotide away. The V gene is TRBV6-1, the J gene TRBJ2-1; 14 bases line up with TRBD2. Germline CDR1 reads MNHNS; CDR2 reads SASEGT. The CDR3 consists of 17 residues. The CDR3 region is CARRGTSGGQTYKEQFF. CDR3 bases: TGTGCCAGGAGGGGGACTAGCGGGGGCCAGACCTACAAGGAGCAGTTCTTC.